This T cell receptor beta chain emerged from a study of CD8+ T cells in alopecia areata. The treatment denotes: oral pan-JAK inhibitor, 5-10 mg twice daily. Lesional scalp punch biopsies and peripheral blood came from alopecia areata patients. T lymphocytes (CD4+ and CD8+) were sorted from PBMCs. Following RNA extraction, reverse transcription yielded cDNA that acted as the sequencing template. TCRdb's table, derived via immunoSEQ multiplex PCR, lists solely in-frame clones and lacks some. Here the sample spans over 150,000 clones, 60% being singletons. V lost 6 bases and J lost 4; bases outside the gene matches: 6. Per germline, CDR1 SQVTM and CDR2 ANQGSEA. The CDR3 covers 14 residues. Concerning this clone: Antigen specificity is unknown.

Study-wide points: During tofacitinib treatment, many expanded lesional clones remained in scalp and blood.

This chain links TRBV29-1 with TRBJ1-5; 10 nucleotides align to TRBD1. The clonotype comes from a human donor with alopecia areata. The sample was CD4+ T cells sorted from blood, taken at week 4, from a patient treated with tofacitinib. The DNA of the CDR3 is TGCAGCGTCGGAGGGGACAGGGGAAATCAGCCCCAGCATTTT. Protein: CSVGGDRGNQPQHF.